Listed below are T cell receptor beta chains from one sample, sequenced in a study of shared clonotypes between healthy human individuals. The data were produced by immunoSEQ multiplex PCR, yet TCRdb's version contains in-frame clones alone and is incomplete. The sample has around 1.5 million clones; approximately 98% are singletons. The sequenced sample consisted of naive CD4+ T cells sorted from blood. Receptors originate from a man younger than 45 in good health. Each CDR3 is given with its conserved first and last residue. Each record gives: CDR3 DNA, CDR3 protein, J gene, D gene, clone size, V gene. A D gene is named only where the DNA matches it firmly. The size entry is marked missing in some rows and otherwise reads once, few, many or a size class.

TGTGCCAGCAGCCCGGTGGGGGGGCACGAGCAGTACTTC,CASSPVGGHEQYF,TRBJ2-7,-,-,TRBV5-4
TGTGCCAGCAGCCGGGGAAATGAGCAGTTCTTC,CASSRGNEQFF,TRBJ2-1,-,-,TRBV7-8
TGTGCCAGCTCTCAACAGGGTCATAGCACTGAAGCTTTCTTT,CASSQQGHSTEAFF,TRBJ1-1,-,-,TRBV18
TGTGCCAGTAGGAACGCAGGGGAAGGTTACGAGCAGTACTTC,CASRNAGEGYEQYF,TRBJ2-7,-,-,TRBV19
TGTGCCATCAGTGATCTTGTGGGACAGGGGAGGAACTATGGCTACACCTTC,CAISDLVGQGRNYGYTF,TRBJ1-2,TRBD1,-,TRBV10-3
TGTGCCAGCAGCTTATCCCGGGACAGGGAAAGTAGTGACATTCAGTACTTC,CASSLSRDRESSDIQYF,TRBJ2-4,TRBD1,-,TRBV5-4
TGCAGCGTTGGGACCGGGACAAGGACAGATACGCAGTATTTT,CSVGTGTRTDTQYF,TRBJ2-3,-,-,TRBV29-1
TGTGCCAGCACAGGTTCTAGCGGGACTGGCACAGATACGCAGTATTTT,CASTGSSGTGTDTQYF,TRBJ2-3,TRBD2,-,TRBV5-4
TGTGCCAGCAGTTTGGGGGGCGATGGAAACACCATATATTTT,CASSLGGDGNTIYF,TRBJ1-3,-,-,TRBV28
TGTGCCAGCAGCTCACCTAGCGGGAGTGAGGGCCACGAGCAGTACTTC,CASSSPSGSEGHEQYF,TRBJ2-7,TRBD2,-,TRBV28
TGTGCCAGCAGTGAAGCCTTGGGGGACGGCGCTGAAGCTTTCTTT,CASSEALGDGAEAFF,TRBJ1-1,-,-,TRBV6-1
TGTGCCAGCAGCCCCCGTGGGGCGAACACCGGGGAGCTGTTTTTT,CASSPRGANTGELFF,TRBJ2-2,-,-,TRBV9
TGCGCCAGCAGTGAAACAGGCTTACCGGACCTTAGCAATCAGCCCCAGCATTTT,CASSETGLPDLSNQPQHF,TRBJ1-5,-,-,TRBV10-2
TGTGCCAGCAGTTACGACCTCCCTGAAGCTTTCTTT,CASSYDLPEAFF,TRBJ1-1,-,-,TRBV2
TGCGCCAGCAGCCCGCCGGGGAGTCAGGCCGGCGGCTACACCTTC,CASSPPGSQAGGYTF,TRBJ1-2,-,once,TRBV4-1
TGTGCCAGCAGCCCGGCTGCGGGTACTGGCTCCTACGAGCAGTACTTC,CASSPAAGTGSYEQYF,TRBJ2-7,-,once,TRBV5-4
TGTGCCTGGAGTGTGACCACCCACACAGGGGGCCTGAGTTTT,CAWSVTTHTGGLSF,TRBJ1-5,TRBD1,once,TRBV30
TGTGCCAGCAGTGAAGCCCCTAGCGGGGTGAGTTGGTACAATGAGCAGTTCTTC,CASSEAPSGVSWYNEQFF,TRBJ2-1,TRBD2,once,TRBV25-1
TGTGCCAGCAGCTTAGCGCAGGGAGGCACTGAAGCTTTCTTT,CASSLAQGGTEAFF,TRBJ1-1,-,-,TRBV7-6
TGTGCCAGCAGCCGATCCGACAGGACGAACACTGAAGCTTTCTTT,CASSRSDRTNTEAFF,TRBJ1-1,-,once,TRBV4-2
TGTGCCAGTAGTATAGGTGGGACAGGGGGCGAGCAGTACTTC,CASSIGGTGGEQYF,TRBJ2-7,TRBD1,-,TRBV19
TGTGCCAGCAGCGTGGGACTATTTTCCTACGAGCAGTACTTC,CASSVGLFSYEQYF,TRBJ2-7,TRBD2,-,TRBV11-2
TGTGCCAGCAGCTCGTCTTTGAGCGGCCTCTCCTACGAGCAGTACTTC,CASSSSLSGLSYEQYF,TRBJ2-7,-,-,TRBV5-6
TGTGCCAGCAGCCAGAGGACTAGCGGCTCCTACGAGCAGTACTTC,CASSQRTSGSYEQYF,TRBJ2-7,TRBD2,once,TRBV5-4
TGTGCCAGCAGCAACAGGCGAGGCGGGGAGCTGTTTTTT,CASSNRRGGELFF,TRBJ2-2,-,-,TRBV7-2
TGTGCCAGCAGCTTAAATCTAGCGGAAAAGAAGGTGAAGTACTTC,CASSLNLAEKKVKYF,TRBJ2-7,TRBD2,-,TRBV7-9
TGTGCCAGCAGCTCCCTTCGGACGTCCTCCTACGAGCAGTACTTC,CASSSLRTSSYEQYF,TRBJ2-7,-,-,TRBV7-9
TGTGCCAGCAGTTCCCTCCGGGACAGGGAAAGTCTGACTGGGGCCAACGTCCTGACTTTC,CASSSLRDRESLTGANVLTF,TRBJ2-6,TRBD1,-,TRBV27
TGTGCCAGCAGCAAAAGGGACAGGGTCTCCACTGAAGCTTTCTTT,CASSKRDRVSTEAFF,TRBJ1-1,-,once,TRBV21-1
TGCGCCAGCAGCCAAGCCCGGGGGGCAGGGGGTGGTGGGGCCAACGTCCTGACTTTC,CASSQARGAGGGGANVLTF,TRBJ2-6,-,-,TRBV4-1
TGTGCATGTCGGAAGGGCAATCAGCCCCAGCATTTT,CACRKGNQPQHF,TRBJ1-5,-,once,TRBV30
TGTGCCACCAGCAGAGATCTGCAGTCTCGCAATCAGCCCCAGCATTTT,CATSRDLQSRNQPQHF,TRBJ1-5,-,-,TRBV15
TGTGCCATCAGGAGGGAGCGGGGCGGGGAAACAGATACGCAGTATTTT,CAIRRERGGETDTQYF,TRBJ2-3,TRBD2,-,TRBV10-3
TGTGCCATCAGAGCGACAGGGGAGGGCAATCAGCCCCAGCATTTT,CAIRATGEGNQPQHF,TRBJ1-5,TRBD1,-,TRBV10-3
TGTGCCAGCAGTTGGGGACTAGCGCCTAGAGGGTCCCAGTACTTC,CASSWGLAPRGSQYF,TRBJ2-5,TRBD2,-,TRBV27
TGTGCCAGCAGTATCCGGGACAGAACTTACGAGCAGTACTTC,CASSIRDRTYEQYF,TRBJ2-7,TRBD1,-,TRBV27
TGTGCCAGCAGCCCTACCCCCGAGCAGTACTTC,CASSPTPEQYF,TRBJ2-7,-,-,TRBV27
TGCGCCAGCAGCCAAGTTGGAGCGGGAGAAGGCAATGAGCAGTTCTTC,CASSQVGAGEGNEQFF,TRBJ2-1,TRBD2,once,TRBV4-3
TGTGCCAGCAGGGAGGGGGGTCAGCCCCAGCATTTT,CASREGGQPQHF,TRBJ1-5,-,once,TRBV6-6
TGTGCCAGCAGCTTATCTCTTGGGGGCCCGAACACTGAAGCTTTCTTT,CASSLSLGGPNTEAFF,TRBJ1-1,-,-,TRBV7-2
TGTGCCAGCGACGAGAGGGACGGAACCTACGAGCAGTACTTC,CASDERDGTYEQYF,TRBJ2-7,-,-,TRBV2
TGTGCCAGCAGCCCAGGGACAGCTAACTATGGCTACACCTTC,CASSPGTANYGYTF,TRBJ1-2,TRBD1,-,TRBV5-4
TGTGCCAGCTTTGACCAGGCGGGAGATACGCAGTATTTT,CASFDQAGDTQYF,TRBJ2-3,-,-,TRBV18
TGCGCCAGCAGTCCCCAGGCTACAGTCACAGATACGCAGTATTTT,CASSPQATVTDTQYF,TRBJ2-3,-,-,TRBV10-2
TGTGCCACCAGTAAGGACAGGTCCAGCGGTAACACCATATATTTT,CATSKDRSSGNTIYF,TRBJ1-3,TRBD1,-,TRBV15
TGTGCCAGCGGTCGGATATACGAGCAGTACTTC,CASGRIYEQYF,TRBJ2-7,-,-,TRBV6-1
TGTGCCAGCAGCCTAGCGGGAGGGCGCAATGAGCAGTTCTTC,CASSLAGGRNEQFF,TRBJ2-1,TRBD2,-,TRBV7-2
TGTGCCAGCAGTCGGACTAGCGGGAGGAATAGATTGGTCAAAAACATTCAGTACTTC,CASSRTSGRNRLVKNIQYF,TRBJ2-4,TRBD2,-,TRBV7-3
TGCGCCAGCAGTGTACAGGGTAGCACCGGGGAGCTGTTTTTT,CASSVQGSTGELFF,TRBJ2-2,-,-,TRBV10-2
TGTGCCAGCAGCTTAAGAACAGGGGCAGATACGCAGTATTTT,CASSLRTGADTQYF,TRBJ2-3,TRBD1,-,TRBV7-2